One and the same sample provided the 16 T cell receptor beta chains below, sequenced in a study of blood T cell repertoires in COVID-19. TCRdb's table, derived via immunoSEQ multiplex PCR, lists solely in-frame clones and lacks some. In the table there are around 92,000 clones, approximately 86% of which are singletons. Material for sequencing was peripheral blood. The source of these receptors is a woman aged 80 or over with acute or convalescent COVID-19.

This chain connects TRBV29-1 to TRBJ2-3; D not resolved. Between the trimmed V and J ends, which lost 0 bases and 1 base, there was a span of 5 bases. Germline V gene lookup returns CDR1 SQVTM and CDR2 ANQGSEA. There are 13 residues in the CDR3. The CDR3 bases are TGCAGCGTTGAAGACCCAGGCACAGATACGCAGTATTTT. Protein product: CSVEDPGTDTQYF.

The chain uses TRBV4-1 and TRBJ1-1, with D possibly being TRBD1 (5 bases). Germline CDR1 MGHRA, CDR2 YSYEKL. V lost 1 base and J lost 0, with 9 bases in between. This CDR3 is 15 amino acids long. CDR3 DNA: TGCGCCAGCAGCCAAGCAGGACATTTGAACACTGAAGCTTTCTTT. Translated: CASSQAGHLNTEAFF.

The chain combines TRBV7-2 with TRBJ2-2; a possible D gene is TRBD1 (7 bases). CDR3 length: 15 residues. V was clipped by 5 bases and J by 4 bases, with 14 bases between them. CDR1 is SGHTA and CDR2 is FQGNSA in the germline V gene. This CDR3 reads CASSPRQGGTGELFF. The CDR3, as DNA: TGTGCCAGCAGCCCCCGACAGGGAGGCACCGGGGAGCTGTTTTTT. Full variable domain (missing parts from reference TRBV7-2 and TRBJ2-2): GAGVSQSPSNKVTEKGKDVELRCDPISGHTALYWYRQSLGQGLEFLIYFQGNSAPDKSGLPSDRFSAERTGGSVSTLTIQRTQQEDSAVYLCASSPRQGGTGELFFGEGSRLTVL.

The V and J genes are TRBV19 and TRBJ2-2, with D possibly matching TRBD1 (6 bases). The CDR3 has 18 residues. Germline V gene lookup returns CDR1 LNHDA and CDR2 SQIVND (reference sequence). V was clipped by 5 bases and J by 3 bases, with 22 bases between them. CDR3 nucleotides: TGTGCCAGTAGTCGTCGATTAACCCTCAGGGGTTACACCGGGGAGCTGTTTTTT. It translates to CASSRRLTLRGYTGELFF.

This chain links TRBV2 with TRBJ2-7; D possibly corresponds to TRBD1 (5 bases). CDR3 length equals 15 residues. The germline V gene encodes CDR1 SNHLY and CDR2 FYNNEI. V lost 0 bases to trimming and J lost 3 bases, with 12 bases between them. The CDR3 spells CASSEALTGFYEQYF. The DNA for the CDR3 is TGTGCCAGCAGTGAAGCGCTTACAGGATTCTACGAGCAGTACTTC.

The CDR3 nucleotides read TGTGCCAGCAGCCTTAGAGGTGCGGGACCGAAAGGCTACACCTTC. This codes for CASSLRGAGPKGYTF. The chain links TRBV7-9 to TRBJ1-2; a weak D match, TRBD1 (5 bases). The CDR3 is 15 residues long. V was clipped by 5 bases and J by 8 bases, with 21 bases between them. Per germline, CDR1 SEHNR and CDR2 FQNEAQ (reference sequence).

This chain uses TRBV5-1 with TRBJ2-3, with no clear D. The V gene's germline CDR1 is SGHRS and CDR2 YFSETQ. V was trimmed by 0 bases and J by 2 bases, leaving 16 bases between them. The CDR3 loop spans 17 amino acids. The CDR3 DNA reads as TGCGCCAGCAGCTTGGTGGTCCGCTCCGAGGTCACAGATACGCAGTATTTT. It yields the protein CASSLVVRSEVTDTQYF. Full variable domain (rest looked up from reference TRBV5-1 and TRBJ2-3): KAGVTQTPRYLIKTRGQQVTLSCSPISGHRSVSWYQQTPGQGLQFLFEYFSETQRNKGNFPGRFSGRQFSNSRSEMNVSTLELGDSALYLCASSLVVRSEVTDTQYFGPGTRLTVL.

CDR3 sequence (DNA): TGTGCCAGCAGCTTAAGCAGTAACACCGGGGAGCTGTTTTTT. Translating gives CASSLSSNTGELFF. The V gene is TRBV7-3, the J gene TRBJ2-2, with D unresolved. Germline V gene sequence: CDR1 SGHTA, CDR2 FQGTGA. The CDR3 covers 14 residues. V was clipped by 1 base and J by 2 bases, with 5 bases between them.

The V gene is TRBV6-6, the J gene TRBJ1-5; possibly TRBD1 for D (6 bases). The CDR3 extends over 16 amino acids. Germline lookup yields CDR1 MNHNY and CDR2 SVGAGI (reference sequence). The ends were cut back, 5 bases at V and 5 bases at J, with 19 bases in the middle. CDR3 protein: CASSRATGTNYQPQHF. DNA of the CDR3: TGTGCCAGCAGTCGCGCGACAGGAACCAATTATCAGCCCCAGCATTTT.

V and J are TRBV7-8 and TRBJ1-6; D may be TRBD1 (5 bases). V was clipped by 7 bases and J by 7 bases, with 14 bases between them. CDR3 length: 14 amino acids. Germline loops: CDR1 SGHVS, CDR2 FQNEAQ. The CDR3, as DNA: TGTGCCAGCACTTTGGGCGGGGGGAATTCACCCCTCCACTTT. Translated, it gives CASTLGGGNSPLHF.

The V call is TRBV7-9, the J call TRBJ2-3, with TRBD2 matching 10 bases. Germline CDR1 and CDR2: SEHNR and FQNEAQ (reference sequence). The V and J ends lost 5 bases and 5 bases, in that order; junction bases with no gene match: 10. The CDR3 is made up of 16 amino acids. DNA for the CDR3: TGTGCCAGCAGCCCGACATACGGACTAGCGGAAGATACGCAGTATTTT. This translates into CASSPTYGLAEDTQYF.

The V call is TRBV6-5, the J call TRBJ2-5; a possible D gene is TRBD2 (7 bases). In germline, CDR1 is MNHEY, CDR2 SVGAGI. The CDR3 extends over 14 amino acids. Trimming removed 7 bases at V and 1 base at J, with 13 bases between. CDR3 region: CASTRGGLQETQYF. The CDR3 DNA reads as TGTGCCAGCACGAGGGGGGGCCTCCAAGAGACCCAGTACTTC.

CDR3 sequence: CASMGRQGAGYEQYF. CDR3 sequence (DNA): TGTGCCAGCATGGGTCGGCAGGGGGCAGGCTACGAGCAGTACTTC. The chain employs TRBV2 and TRBJ2-7; 8 bases are shared with TRBD1. The germline V gene has CDR1 SNHLY and CDR2 FYNNEI. This CDR3 contains 15 residues. The V segment lost 7 bases and the J segment 3 bases; nucleotides outside the gene matches: 11.

This clone was picked up one time. V gene TRBV18 combines with J gene TRBJ2-5; 7 bases align to TRBD2. The V gene end was trimmed by 3 bases and the J gene end by 7 bases; junction bases not matched to a gene: 8. CDR3 length equals 14 residues. Germline CDR1 is KGHSH and CDR2 is LQKENI. CDR3 in amino acids: CASSPGGRTRTQYF. The DNA for the CDR3 is TGTGCCAGCTCACCGGGGGGGAGGACGCGGACCCAGTACTTC.

V and J are TRBV10-3 and TRBJ2-5; 9 bases match TRBD1. Germline V gene lookup returns CDR1 ENHRY and CDR2 SYGVKD. V lost 5 bases, J lost 4 bases, and 8 bases stayed unmatched. The CDR3 runs 15 residues. CDR3 residues: CAISITGGAGETQYF. The CDR3 bases are TGTGCCATCAGTATTACAGGGGGCGCGGGAGAGACCCAGTACTTC.

This chain joins TRBV19 and TRBJ2-7, with TRBD1 identical over 9 bases. The CDR3 covers 16 residues. V shed 6 bases, J shed 4 bases, and the junction held 13 bases outside the gene matches. The V gene's germline CDR1 is LNHDA and CDR2 SQIVND (reference sequence). The CDR3 reads CASRPGTGKFRYEQYF. DNA for the CDR3: TGTGCCAGTAGACCCGGGACAGGGAAATTCAGGTACGAGCAGTACTTC.